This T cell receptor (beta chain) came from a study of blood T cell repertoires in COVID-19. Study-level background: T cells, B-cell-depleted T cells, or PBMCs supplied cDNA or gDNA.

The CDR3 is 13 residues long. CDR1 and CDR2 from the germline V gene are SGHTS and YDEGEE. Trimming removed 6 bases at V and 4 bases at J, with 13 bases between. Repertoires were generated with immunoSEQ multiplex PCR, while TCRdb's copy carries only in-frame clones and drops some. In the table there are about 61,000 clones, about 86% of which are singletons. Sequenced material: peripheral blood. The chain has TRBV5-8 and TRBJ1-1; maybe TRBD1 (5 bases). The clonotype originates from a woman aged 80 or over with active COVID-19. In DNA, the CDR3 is TGTGCCAGCATCCGTGACAGCCTCACTGAAGCTTTCTTT. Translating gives CASIRDSLTEAFF. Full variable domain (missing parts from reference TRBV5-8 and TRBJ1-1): EAGVTQSPTHLIKTRGQQATLRCSPISGHTSVYWYQQALGLGLQFLLWYDEGEERNRGNFPPRFSGRQFPNYSSELNVNALELEDSALYLCASIRDSLTEAFFGQGTRLTVV.